The sequence of this TCR beta chain was determined in a study of T cell repertoires in cytomegalovirus infection. Findings and caveats of the study: Dominating the ex vivo response were HLA-C-restricted CMV-specific TCR beta clonotypes.

Germline values: CDR1 MNHEY, CDR2 SMNVEV (reference sequence). V shed 4 bases and J shed 2 bases, with 12 bases lying between them. The CDR3 has 14 residues. This clonotype was observed many times. Antigen unknown. Each CDR3 protein gets one entry after TCRdb re-called the reads with MiXCR. The sample records nearly 650,000 distinct CDR3 sequences, approximately 24% being singletons. Sequenced: CD8+ T cells from PBMCs. The chain couples TRBV27 to TRBJ2-7; no definite D call. The clonotype was recovered from a human donor in good health (CMV status not recorded). Some clones in this sample may be carry-over from other donors' samples. CDR3 DNA: TGTGCCAGCAGTTCACCAGGATCCCCCTACGAGCAGTACTTC. It specifies CASSSPGSPYEQYF.